A selection of T cell receptor beta chains follows, all from one sample in a study of CD8 T cells in ankylosing spondylitis. TCRdb processed the 5' RACE reads anew with MiXCR; each CDR3 protein has one entry. This sample has about 390,000 distinct CDR3 sequences, with approximately 20% found just once. The sequenced sample was blood, either unsorted or a sorted T cell fraction (not recorded which). These TCRs come from a male donor with ankylosing spondylitis. Each CDR3 is given with its conserved first and last residue. The D gene is left open where the match is weak. A row's size may be missing; if present it is once, few, many or a size class.

V gene,clone size,J gene,D gene,CDR3 protein,CDR3 DNA
TRBV20-1,NA,TRBJ2-1,TRBD2,CSILPGLAGGTSYNEQFF,TGCAGCATCCTTCCGGGACTAGCGGGAGGGACTTCCTACAATGAGCAGTTCTTC
TRBV6-5,many,TRBJ2-7,TRBD1,CASSYRGQGTYEQYF,TGTGCCAGCAGTTACCGGGGACAGGGCACCTACGAGCAGTACTTC
TRBV7-9,NA,TRBJ2-1,TRBD2,CASGGTSGRNEQFF,TGTGCCAGCGGCGGGACTAGCGGGAGGAATGAGCAGTTCTTC
TRBV12-3/TRBV12-4,few,TRBJ2-3,TRBD1,CASSLRGQGTDTQYF,TGTGCCAGCAGCCTAAGGGGACAGGGCACAGATACGCAGTATTTT
TRBV2,NA,TRBJ2-7,NA,CASRGDGVASYEQYF,TGTGCCAGCAGGGGGGACGGTGTTGCCTCCTACGAGCAGTACTTC
TRBV7-2,NA,TRBJ1-5,NA,CASSLKGDGQPQHF,TGTGCCAGCAGCTTGAAGGGGGATGGTCAGCCCCAGCATTTT
TRBV20-1,NA,TRBJ2-4,NA,CSASNQVIAKNIQYF,TGCAGTGCTAGCAATCAGGTTATAGCCAAAAACATTCAGTACTTC
TRBV28,NA,TRBJ2-5,NA,CASRVGGVGTQYF,TGTGCCAGCAGGGTTGGGGGTGTGGGGACCCAGTACTTC
TRBV6-2/TRBV6-3,few,TRBJ2-1,TRBD2,CASRPGLAGGRYNEQFF,TGTGCCAGCAGACCGGGACTAGCGGGAGGACGCTACAATGAGCAGTTCTTC
TRBV2,NA,TRBJ2-2,TRBD2,CASSEARTSGGELFF,TGTGCCAGCAGTGAAGCGCGTACTAGCGGGGGGGAGCTGTTTTTT
TRBV12-3/TRBV12-4,NA,TRBJ2-3,NA,CASSFNRGPTDTQYF,TGTGCCAGCAGTTTTAATCGGGGACCCACAGATACGCAGTATTTT
TRBV7-2,NA,TRBJ2-3,TRBD2,CASRIAGVVTDTQYF,TGTGCCAGCAGGATAGCGGGAGTGGTCACAGATACGCAGTATTTT
TRBV5-6,few,TRBJ2-7,NA,CASRPGPTYEQYF,TGTGCCAGCAGACCGGGACCTACCTACGAGCAGTACTTC